This TCR beta chain was documented in a study of vaccination effects on CD4 cells after COVID-19 (dated by TCRdb to the early 2020s). Notes on the research overall: Across the study, the median time from the second dose to post-vaccine sampling was 72 days (range 14 to 241). SARS-CoV-2 spike-specific CD4+ TCR repertoires from before and after mRNA vaccination were compared in COVID-19 convalescent patients and in infection-naive vaccine recipients. Altogether, around eleven COVID-19 convalescent patients and several SARS-CoV-2-naive healthy vaccine recipients made up the full study. Cultures from other donors in the study were sequenced using the Oncomine TCR Beta short-read assay on an Illumina iSeq 100.

Library method: the immunoSEQ multiplex PCR assay. DNA from the cultured and isolated CD4+ T cells underwent TCR beta CDR3 sequencing. The authors processed their data as follows. Non-productive TCR sequences were removed and reads were trimmed to the CDR3 region, keeping CDR3s of at least 7 amino acids. Antigen-specific clonotypes were identified using the MANAFEST web app by comparison of expansion in peptide wells against reference cultures. To count as positive, a clone had to show expansion at FDR<0.05 compared with the reference and with all other wells, an odds ratio above 5, and a frequency above 0.1% in two replicate wells. A clonotype was called cross-reactive if it was significantly expanded both in SARS-CoV-2 spike wells and in at least one common cold coronavirus spike condition. CDR3 similarity was assessed by Levenshtein distance with the stringdist R package, and unrooted trees were built with ape in R 3.6.1. TCRdb re-hosts the immuneACCESS table, in-frame sequences only. Its copies lack some clones; in the studies checked, an unresolved V gene accounts for under half of them, and the cause for the rest is not known. Clone size and the V and J calls come from that table; the DNA yielded D and trimming. The sample table lists 75,000 to 100,000 clones, roughly 80% of them with a count of one. The top ten hold more than 1% of the sample.

Via the germline V gene, CDR1 is KGHDR and CDR2 SFDVKD. A distance of 10 bases separates the germline ends of V and J, which lose 7 bases and 5 bases respectively. Including the terminal cysteine and phenylalanine, the CDR3 comprises 13 residues. Only the CDR3 DNA is retained, 39 bases long and in frame from the first base. Points on this clone: Its specific antigen is unknown. One base away there is no much larger clone; base qualities are not given.

General findings and caveats noted by the study authors: Only a small number of convalescent patients were included, and no early post-infection timepoints were available, which limited the study. Clones induced by infection and clones induced by vaccination both contracted markedly at late timepoints after vaccination, which fits with T cell responses waning over time. Among healthy vaccine recipients, nearly all vaccine-induced clones were SARS-CoV-2 mono-reactive, and just 1 of 255 was cross-reactive with common cold coronaviruses.

In the ViraFEST assay, PBMC were stimulated with viral peptide pools, and antigen-specific CD4+ T cell clonotypes were then identified by expansion using TCR sequencing. After around eleven days of culture, CD4+ T cells were isolated with the EasySep CD4+ T cell isolation kit. Participants received two doses of either the BNT162b2 or the mRNA-1273 mRNA SARS-CoV-2 vaccine. Negative nucleocapsid antibody results before and after vaccination confirmed that the healthy vaccine recipients had no prior SARS-CoV-2 infection. Two million PBMC per well were cultured with 9 to 10 ug/ml peptides in IMDM containing approximately 4.5% human AB serum, approximately 9.1 IU/ml IL-2 and gentamicin. Half of the culture medium was replaced with fresh IL-2-containing medium on days 3 and 7. Unless noted otherwise, every peptide stimulation condition was cultured in triplicate wells. PBMC were separated from whole blood using Ficoll-Paque Plus gradient centrifugation and were then either cryopreserved at -140C or used fresh. The spike proteins of SARS-CoV-2 and of the common cold coronaviruses HCoV-NL63, HCoV-OC43 and HCoV-229E were spanned by overlapping peptide pools. Genomic DNA was extracted from cultured CD4+ T cells with the QIAamp micro DNA kit.

The chain links TRBV24-1 with TRBJ1-4; confidence is insufficient to name the D gene. Source: CD4+ T cells from PBMCs cultured with HCoV-OC43 spike peptides, taken after COVID-19 vaccination. The cell subset or site label of this sample denotes: HCoV-OC43 spike overlapping peptide pool stimulation. This sequence originates from a human donor who received a COVID-19 vaccine. The bases read TGTGCCACCAGGAGTGAGGAGAATGAAAAACTGTTTTTT. Translated, this is CATRSEENEKLFF.